Ten or more counts support the clone carrying this TCR beta chain. The CDR3 has 14 amino acids. V lost 6 bases and J lost 4; bases outside the gene matches: 10. The germline CDR1 and CDR2 sequences are DFQATT and SNEGSKA (reference sequence). This entry belongs to a study of T-cell reconstitution after alpha-beta-depleted transplantation in children. Unique molecular identifiers were incorporated when the TCRbeta library was constructed. TCRdb itself ran the PCR reads through MiXCR, one entry per CDR3 protein. The sample has approximately 170,000 distinct CDR3 sequences; over 8.5% are singletons. Source: PBMCs, taken before TCRalphabeta/CD19-depleted stem cell transplant. This sequence was found in a boy younger than 10 with acute myeloid leukemia, due to receive a stem cell transplant. The rearrangement links TRBV20-1 to TRBJ1-2, with TRBD1 identical over 8 bases. The CDR3 sequence: CSANSQGAFYGYTF. The DNA of the CDR3 is TGCAGTGCAAATTCCCAGGGGGCATTCTATGGCTACACCTTC.